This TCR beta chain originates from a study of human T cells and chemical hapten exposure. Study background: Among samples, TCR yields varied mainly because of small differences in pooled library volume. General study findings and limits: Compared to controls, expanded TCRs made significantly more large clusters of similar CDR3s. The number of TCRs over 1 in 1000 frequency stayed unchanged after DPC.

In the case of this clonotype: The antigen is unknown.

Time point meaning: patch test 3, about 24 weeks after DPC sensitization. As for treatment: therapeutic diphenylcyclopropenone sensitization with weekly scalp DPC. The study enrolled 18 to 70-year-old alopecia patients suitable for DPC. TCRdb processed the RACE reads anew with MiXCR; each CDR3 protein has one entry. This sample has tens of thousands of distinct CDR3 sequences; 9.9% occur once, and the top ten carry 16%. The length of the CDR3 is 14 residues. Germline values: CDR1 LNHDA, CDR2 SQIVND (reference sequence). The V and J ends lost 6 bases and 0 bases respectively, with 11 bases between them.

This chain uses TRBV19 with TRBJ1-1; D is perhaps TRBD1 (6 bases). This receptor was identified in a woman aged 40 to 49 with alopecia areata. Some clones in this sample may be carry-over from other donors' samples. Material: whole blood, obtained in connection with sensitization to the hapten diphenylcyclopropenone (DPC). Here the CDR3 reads CASRKQGMNTEAFF. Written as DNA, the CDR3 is TGTGCCAGTAGGAAACAGGGTATGAACACTGAAGCTTTCTTT. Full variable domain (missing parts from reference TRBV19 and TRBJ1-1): DGGITQSPKYLFRKEGQNVTLSCEQNLNHDAMYWYRQDPGQGLRLIYYSQIVNDFQKGDIAEGYSVSREKKESFPLTVTSAQKNPTAFYLCASRKQGMNTEAFFGQGTRLTVV.